This entry is about one TCR beta chain. Its specificity is unknown. Sequencing was performed with immunoSEQ multiplex PCR; in TCRdb, only in-frame clones are kept and a portion is missing. The table records approximately 100,000 clones, under 95% of them present only once. The entry originates in a study of siplizumab effects on memory and regulatory T cells. The CDR3 spans 18 residues. V shed 4 bases and J shed 0 bases, with 23 bases lying between them. Germline assignment: CDR1 SGHTS and CDR2 YDEGEE. Study-level results: Proof of suppressive function in proliferating Tregs from siplizumab cultures was not established.

The sample taken for sequencing was Tregs sorted from blood. The sequence came from a human donor in good health. V is TRBV5-8 and J is TRBJ2-7; perhaps D is TRBD1 or TRBD2 (5 bases each). For the CDR3, the DNA is TGTGCCAGCAGCACCTCCGGGACGACCGCAACCCGCTCCTACGAGCAGTACTTC. This sequence encodes CASSTSGTTATRSYEQYF.